This T cell receptor (beta chain) was profiled in a study of identical twins. General study results and limits: Twin pairs had excess sharing that was weaker in beta out-of-frame sequences.

Points on this clonotype: Its antigen remains unknown.

MiXCR, applied by TCRdb to the 5' RACE reads, yields one record per CDR3 protein. The profile shows approximately 500,000 distinct CDR3 sequences, about 16% of them singletons. These same data were also listed under a study on yellow fever vaccine responses in identical twins.

Material: CD4+ T cells sorted from blood. The sequence was obtained from a woman between 18 and 29 years old in good health.

CDR3 DNA: TGTGCCAGCTCATGGGAATACACCGGGGAGCTGTTTTTT. Translation: CASSWEYTGELFF. The chain recombines TRBV18 with TRBJ2-2; D ambiguous. Germline values: CDR1 KGHSH, CDR2 LQKENI. Trimming cost V 5 bases and J 3 bases, with 7 bases left between them. The CDR3 consists of 13 residues. Using reference TRBV18 and TRBJ2-2 for the parts outside the CDR3, the full variable domain is NAGVMQNPRHLVRRRGQEARLRCSPMKGHSHVYWYRQLPEEGLKFMVYLQKENIIDESGMPKERFSAEFPKEGPSILRIQQVVRGDSAAYFCASSWEYTGELFFGEGSRLTVL.